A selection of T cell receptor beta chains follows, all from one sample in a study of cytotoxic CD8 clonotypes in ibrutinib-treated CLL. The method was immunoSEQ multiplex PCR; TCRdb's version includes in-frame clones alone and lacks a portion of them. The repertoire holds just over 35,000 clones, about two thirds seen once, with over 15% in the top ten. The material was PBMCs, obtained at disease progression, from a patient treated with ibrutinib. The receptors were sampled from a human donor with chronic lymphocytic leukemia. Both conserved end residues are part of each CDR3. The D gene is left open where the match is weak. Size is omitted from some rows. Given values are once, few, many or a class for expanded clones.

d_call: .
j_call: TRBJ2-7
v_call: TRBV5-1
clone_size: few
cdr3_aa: CASSEVGTAAYEQYF
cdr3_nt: TGCGCCAGCAGCGAGGTCGGGACTGCCGCCTACGAGCAGTACTTC

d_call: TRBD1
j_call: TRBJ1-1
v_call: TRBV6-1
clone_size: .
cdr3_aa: CASSGTGGYTEAFF
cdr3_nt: TGTGCCAGCAGTGGAACAGGGGGGTACACTGAAGCTTTCTTT

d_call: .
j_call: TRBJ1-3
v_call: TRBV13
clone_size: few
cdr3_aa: CASSLGVDTAIYF
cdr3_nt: TGTGCCAGCAGCTTAGGGGTGGACACCGCCATATATTTT

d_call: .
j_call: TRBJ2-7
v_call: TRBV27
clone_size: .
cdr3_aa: CASSLWQGGYEQYF
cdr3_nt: TGTGCCAGCAGTTTATGGCAGGGTGGGTACGAGCAGTACTTC

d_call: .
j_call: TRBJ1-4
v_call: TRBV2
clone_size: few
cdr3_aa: CASRSGISTHEKLFF
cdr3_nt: TGTGCCAGCAGGTCGGGGATCTCGACCCATGAAAAACTGTTTTTT

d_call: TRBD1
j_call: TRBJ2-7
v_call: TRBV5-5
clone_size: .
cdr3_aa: CASSLGGQNPYEQYF
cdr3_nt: TGTGCCAGCAGCTTGGGGGGACAGAACCCCTACGAGCAGTACTTC

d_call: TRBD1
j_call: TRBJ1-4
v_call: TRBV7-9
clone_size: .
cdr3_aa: CASSLSGQGVANEKLFF
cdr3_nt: TGTGCCAGCAGCTTATCTGGCCAGGGGGTGGCTAATGAAAAACTGTTTTTT

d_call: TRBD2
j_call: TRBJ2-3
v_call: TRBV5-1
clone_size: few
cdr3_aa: CASSLGPSGSSTDTQYF
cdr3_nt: TGCGCCAGCAGCTTGGGTCCTAGCGGGTCTAGCACAGATACGCAGTATTTT

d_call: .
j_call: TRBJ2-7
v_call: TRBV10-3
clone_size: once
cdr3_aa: CAISESRAGVVSYEQYF
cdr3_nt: TGTGCCATCAGTGAGTCGAGGGCAGGAGTAGTCTCCTACGAGCAGTACTTC

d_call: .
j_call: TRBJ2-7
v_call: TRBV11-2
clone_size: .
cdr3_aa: CASSFREGSYEQYF
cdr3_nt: TGTGCCAGCAGCTTTAGAGAGGGCTCCTACGAGCAGTACTTC

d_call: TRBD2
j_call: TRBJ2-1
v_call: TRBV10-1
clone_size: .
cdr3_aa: CASSEAGVSSYNEQFF
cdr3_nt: TGCGCCAGCAGTGAGGCGGGGGTAAGCTCCTACAATGAGCAGTTCTTC

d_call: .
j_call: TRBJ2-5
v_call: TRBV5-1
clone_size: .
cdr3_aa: CASSPSTPSEETQYF
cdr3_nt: TGCGCCAGCAGCCCGTCGACTCCCTCCGAAGAGACCCAGTACTTC

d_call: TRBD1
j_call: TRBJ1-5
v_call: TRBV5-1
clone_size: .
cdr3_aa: CASSEGQSNQPQHF
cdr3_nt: TGCGCCAGCAGCGAGGGACAGAGTAATCAGCCCCAGCATTTT

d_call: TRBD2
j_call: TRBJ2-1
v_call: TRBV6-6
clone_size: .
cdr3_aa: CASRGLKNEQFF
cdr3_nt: TGTGCCAGCAGGGGACTAAAGAATGAGCAGTTCTTC

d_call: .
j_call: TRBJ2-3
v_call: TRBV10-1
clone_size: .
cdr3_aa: CASSVRGSTDTQYF
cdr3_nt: TGCGCCAGCAGTGTTCGGGGTAGCACAGATACGCAGTATTTT

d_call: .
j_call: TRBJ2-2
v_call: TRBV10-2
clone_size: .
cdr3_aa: CASREGSSWSGELFF
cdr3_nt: TGCGCCAGCAGAGAAGGGAGTAGTTGGTCCGGGGAGCTGTTTTTT

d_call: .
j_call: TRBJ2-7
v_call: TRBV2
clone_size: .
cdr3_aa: CASSEVYEQYF
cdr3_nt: TGTGCCAGCAGTGAAGTTTACGAGCAGTACTTC

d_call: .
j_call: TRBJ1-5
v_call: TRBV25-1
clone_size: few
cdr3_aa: CASSVDGQPQHF
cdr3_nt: TGTGCCAGCAGTGTAGATGGTCAGCCCCAGCATTTT

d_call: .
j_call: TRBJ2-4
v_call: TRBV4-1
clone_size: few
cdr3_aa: CASRRIGGRGNIQYF
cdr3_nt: TGCGCCAGCAGACGGATCGGGGGGCGAGGGAACATTCAGTACTTC

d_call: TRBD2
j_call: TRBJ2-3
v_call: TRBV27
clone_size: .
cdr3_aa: CASSRLAGGPVPTDTQYF
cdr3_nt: TGTGCCAGCAGTCGACTAGCGGGGGGGCCGGTCCCCACAGATACGCAGTATTTT

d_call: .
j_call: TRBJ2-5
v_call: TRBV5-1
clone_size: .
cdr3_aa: CASQGDETQYF
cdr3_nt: TGCGCCAGTCAGGGTGATGAGACCCAGTACTTC

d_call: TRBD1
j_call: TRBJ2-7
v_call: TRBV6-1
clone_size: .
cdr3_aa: CASTGQGKTYEQYF
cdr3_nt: TGTGCCAGCACCGGACAGGGGAAGACGTACGAGCAGTACTTC

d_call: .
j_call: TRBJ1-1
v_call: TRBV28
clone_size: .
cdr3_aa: CASSFDQGLNTEAFF
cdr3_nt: TGTGCCAGCAGTTTTGACCAAGGGTTGAACACTGAAGCTTTCTTT

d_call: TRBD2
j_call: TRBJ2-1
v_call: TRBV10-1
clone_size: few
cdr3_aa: CASSDVAGDTYNEQFF
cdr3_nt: TGCGCCAGCAGTGATGTAGCGGGGGATACCTACAATGAGCAGTTCTTC

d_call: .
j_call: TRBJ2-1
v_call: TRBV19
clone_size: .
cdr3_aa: CASSGGAGDEQFF
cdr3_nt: TGTGCCAGTAGTGGCGGGGCCGGGGATGAGCAGTTCTTC

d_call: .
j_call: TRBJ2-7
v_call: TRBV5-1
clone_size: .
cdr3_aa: CASSLDRVEQYF
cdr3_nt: TGCGCCAGCAGCTTGGACAGGGTCGAGCAGTACTTC

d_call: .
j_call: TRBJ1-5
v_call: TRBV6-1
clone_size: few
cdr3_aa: CASSELGSRAGQPQHF
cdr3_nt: TGTGCCAGCAGTGAATTAGGGAGCAGGGCAGGTCAGCCCCAGCATTTT

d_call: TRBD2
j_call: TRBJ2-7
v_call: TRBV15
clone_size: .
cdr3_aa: CATSGKAGRAYEQYF
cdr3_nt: TGTGCCACCAGCGGCAAAGCGGGGAGAGCCTACGAGCAGTACTTC

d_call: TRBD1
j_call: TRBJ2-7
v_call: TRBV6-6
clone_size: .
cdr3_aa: CASRPYWTGGHEQYF
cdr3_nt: TGTGCCAGCAGGCCTTACTGGACAGGGGGCCACGAGCAGTACTTC

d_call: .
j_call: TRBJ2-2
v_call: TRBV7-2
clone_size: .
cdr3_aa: CASSFGQSSARELFF
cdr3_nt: TGTGCCAGCAGCTTCGGACAGTCCTCTGCTAGGGAGCTGTTTTTT

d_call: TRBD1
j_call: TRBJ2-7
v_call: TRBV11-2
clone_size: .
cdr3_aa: CASSRDRLYEQYF
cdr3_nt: TGTGCCAGCAGTCGGGACAGGCTCTACGAGCAGTACTTC

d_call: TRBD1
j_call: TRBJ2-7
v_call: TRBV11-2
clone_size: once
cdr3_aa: CASSLAGTGISEQYF
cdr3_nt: TGTGCCAGCAGCTTAGCCGGGACAGGGATAAGCGAGCAGTACTTC

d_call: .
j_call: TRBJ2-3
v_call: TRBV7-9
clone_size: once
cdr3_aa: CASSLGGPTGARTDTQYF
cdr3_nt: TGTGCCAGCAGCTTAGGAGGACCGACAGGCGCGCGCACAGATACGCAGTATTTT

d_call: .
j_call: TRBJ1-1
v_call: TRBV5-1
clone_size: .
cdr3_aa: CASSTLTRGNTEAFF
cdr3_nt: TGCGCCAGCAGCACACTGACCCGAGGGAACACTGAAGCTTTCTTT

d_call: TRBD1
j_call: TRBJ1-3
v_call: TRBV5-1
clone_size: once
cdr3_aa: CASSLAGTGGSGNTIYF
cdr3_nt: TGCGCCAGCAGCTTGGCCGGGACAGGGGGCTCTGGAAACACCATATATTTT

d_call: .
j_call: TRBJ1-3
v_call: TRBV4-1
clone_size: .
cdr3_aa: CASSQGTASGNTIYF
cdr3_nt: TGCGCCAGCAGCCAAGGGACAGCCTCTGGAAACACCATATATTTT

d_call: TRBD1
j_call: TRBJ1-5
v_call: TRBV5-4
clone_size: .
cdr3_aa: CASSTGQGGYSNQPQHF
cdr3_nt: TGTGCCAGCAGCACTGGACAGGGGGGTTATAGCAATCAGCCCCAGCATTTT